The next 25 T cell receptor beta chains were all read from a single sample in a study of T cell changes during pregnancy in multiple sclerosis. The protocol was immunoSEQ multiplex PCR, while the TCRdb copy is restricted to in-frame clones and leaves out a portion. Of fewer than 110,000 clones in the sample, approximately 91% are singletons; the top ten hold about 3.1%. The sample was peripheral blood, taken in the second trimester of pregnancy. These receptors came from a female donor with multiple sclerosis, enrolled in a pregnancy study.

The CDR3 DNA is TGTGCCAGTAGTCGTAAGCGGGGCCCCAATGAGCAGTTCTTC. This codes for CASSRKRGPNEQFF. The rearrangement links TRBV19 to TRBJ2-1; 7 bases map to TRBD2. V lost 5 bases and J lost 6; bases outside the gene matches: 7. Germline CDR1 LNHDA, CDR2 SQIVND (reference sequence). The CDR3 runs to 14 residues.

V gene TRBV5-1 combines with J gene TRBJ2-5, with TRBD2 matching over 10 bases. V shed 2 bases, J shed 2 bases, and the junction held 6 bases outside the gene matches. Germline CDR1 is SGHRS and CDR2 is YFSETQ. CDR3 length: 16 residues. Here the CDR3 reads CASSLRTSGYQETQYF. CDR3 nucleotide sequence: TGCGCCAGCAGCTTACGGACTAGCGGTTATCAAGAGACCCAGTACTTC. The entire variable domain, with the rest obtained from reference TRBV5-1 and TRBJ2-5, is as follows: KAGVTQTPRYLIKTRGQQVTLSCSPISGHRSVSWYQQTPGQGLQFLFEYFSETQRNKGNFPGRFSGRQFSNSRSEMNVSTLELGDSALYLCASSLRTSGYQETQYFGPGTRLLVL.

CDR3 in amino acids: CASSRGLAGGYNEQFF. The CDR3 coding sequence is TGTGCCAGCAGCCGAGGACTAGCGGGAGGGTACAATGAGCAGTTCTTC. The chain recombines TRBV7-9 with TRBJ2-1, with 15 bases identical to TRBD2. V gave up 5 bases and J gave up 4 bases; unmatched junction bases: 3. Germline V gene lookup returns CDR1 SEHNR and CDR2 FQNEAQ (reference sequence). CDR3 length: 16 residues.

The V call is TRBV13, the J call TRBJ2-7; 8 bases are shared with TRBD2. This CDR3 is 13 amino acids long. Germline CDR1 and CDR2: PRHDT and FYEKMQ (reference sequence). Germline trimming cut 2 bases from V and 5 bases from J; bases unmatched to any gene: 2. CDR3 region: CASSLSGLDEQYF. The DNA of the CDR3 is TGTGCCAGCAGCTTATCGGGACTAGACGAGCAGTACTTC.

The V gene is TRBV7-2, the J gene TRBJ2-5, with TRBD2 as a possible D gene (6 bases). The CDR3 has 17 residues. Germline V lookup: CDR1 SGHTA, CDR2 FQGNSA. The ends were cut back, 7 bases at V and 2 bases at J, with 23 bases in the middle. This chain's CDR3 is CASTLPRGFGGQETQYF. The CDR3 region has the DNA TGTGCCAGCACCCTCCCGCGGGGCTTTGGGGGACAAGAGACCCAGTACTTC. The variable domain in full, with the rest retrieved from reference TRBV7-2 and TRBJ2-5, is GAGVSQSPSNKVTEKGKDVELRCDPISGHTALYWYRQSLGQGLEFLIYFQGNSAPDKSGLPSDRFSAERTGGSVSTLTIQRTQQEDSAVYLCASTLPRGFGGQETQYFGPGTRLLVL.

This rearrangement joins TRBV9 to TRBJ2-2, with 13 bases that match TRBD2. Per the germline V gene, CDR1 is SGDLS and CDR2 is YYNGEE. The CDR3 is 15 amino acids. With 4 bases clipped from V and 10 bases from J, the junction kept 7 bases outside the gene matches. CDR3 coding DNA: TGTGCCAGCAGCCCCCGGACTAGCGGGAGTAAGGAGCTGTTTTTT. Encoded protein: CASSPRTSGSKELFF.

The chain carries TRBV18 and TRBJ1-4, with TRBD1 matching 9 bases. The CDR3 extends over 19 amino acids. The germline V gene has CDR1 KGHSH and CDR2 LQKENI. Trimming took 3 bases from V and 0 from J; bases not matched to a gene: 11. The CDR3 here is CASSPLWTGETSTNEKLFF. The CDR3 bases are TGTGCCAGCTCACCGCTCTGGACAGGGGAGACTTCAACTAATGAAAAACTGTTTTTT.

CDR3 region: CASSLHRDRGLLEAQKLFF. The CDR3 DNA sequence: TGTGCCAGCAGCCTTCACCGGGACAGGGGGCTCTTGGAGGCTCAAAAACTGTTTTTT. The chain joins TRBV5-4 to TRBJ1-4; 12 positions agree with TRBD1. J lost 9 bases, V lost 4 bases, and 19 bases had no gene match. This CDR3 spans 19 amino acids. CDR1 SGHNT and CDR2 YYREEE come from the germline V gene (reference sequence).

V and J are TRBV28 and TRBJ1-5; TRBD1 matches at 8 bases. V lost 5 bases, J lost 5 bases, and 5 bases stayed unmatched. The CDR3 spans 14 residues. CDR1 is MDHEN, CDR2 SYDVKM, per germline. In nucleotides, the CDR3 is TGTGCCAGCAGTACAGGGGGGATCGATCAGCCCCAGCATTTT. Protein product: CASSTGGIDQPQHF.

This clone occurred once. The chain combines TRBV28 with TRBJ1-1, with 8 bases that match TRBD1. J lost 5 bases, V lost 2 bases, and 7 bases had no gene match. CDR3 size: 15 residues. Germline V gene lookup returns CDR1 MDHEN and CDR2 SYDVKM. The CDR3 bases are TGTGCCAGCAGTTTAGGCGCCGGGGACAGGACTGAAGCTTTCTTT. It specifies CASSLGAGDRTEAFF.

The V and J genes are TRBV9 and TRBJ2-1; 7 nucleotides line up with TRBD2. Germline V lookup: CDR1 SGDLS, CDR2 YYNGEE. There are 17 residues in the CDR3. V gave up 3 bases and J gave up 2 bases; unmatched junction bases: 11. CDR3 in amino acids: CASSENLAGNPYNEQFF. CDR3 DNA: TGTGCCAGCAGCGAGAATTTAGCGGGTAATCCCTACAATGAGCAGTTCTTC.

The chain carries TRBV10-1 and TRBJ2-6; tentative D call: TRBD1 (6 bases). This CDR3 comprises 20 residues. The germline CDR1 and CDR2 sequences are WNHNN and SYGVQD (reference sequence). The germline V and J ends were trimmed by 3 bases and 0 bases, with 21 bases remaining between them. This CDR3 is CASSEDPHQGLISGANVLTF. CDR3 coding DNA: TGCGCCAGCAGTGAAGACCCGCACCAGGGGCTAATCTCTGGGGCCAACGTCCTGACTTTC.

This clone was seen a handful of times. This chain uses TRBV19 with TRBJ2-2, with D maybe TRBD2 (7 bases). Trimming took 7 bases from V and 3 from J, leaving 18 bases between them. The length of the CDR3 is 16 residues. Germline values: CDR1 LNHDA, CDR2 SQIVND (reference sequence). CDR3 residues: CASISTGGRDTGELFF. CDR3 sequence (DNA): TGTGCCAGTATCTCTACGGGGGGCAGAGACACCGGGGAGCTGTTTTTT.

V is TRBV30 and J is TRBJ2-7, with 10 bases fitting TRBD2. The length of the CDR3 is 14 residues. Looked up from germline, CDR1 is GTSNPN and CDR2 is SVGIG (reference sequence). The DNA of the CDR3 is TGTGCTACAGAGTTGGCTAGCGGGAGTTACGAGCAGTACTTC. It encodes CATELASGSYEQYF.

This rearrangement joins TRBV28 to TRBJ2-1; 7 bases are shared with TRBD2. The junction had 7 bases not matched to a gene; V was cut back by 2 bases and J by 6 bases. CDR3 length: 15 amino acids. Looked up from germline, CDR1 is MDHEN and CDR2 is SYDVKM. Here the CDR3 reads CASSLRRRESNEQFF. The CDR3 DNA reads as TGTGCCAGCAGTTTAAGACGGCGGGAGAGCAATGAGCAGTTCTTC.

V gene TRBV19 combines with J gene TRBJ2-7; D is undetermined. This CDR3 spans 14 amino acids. Trimming took off 5 bases at V and 1 base at J, with 12 bases between the two ends. CDR1 LNHDA and CDR2 SQIVND come from the germline V gene (reference sequence). The CDR3, as DNA: TGTGCCAGTAGTTCGGCGGTCGGATCCTACGAGCAGTACTTC. Translation gives CASSSAVGSYEQYF.

The rearrangement uses TRBV28 and TRBJ1-2; 8 bases fit TRBD1. CDR3 length: 13 residues. J lost 7 bases, V lost 6 bases, and 7 bases had no gene match. Germline lookup yields CDR1 MDHEN and CDR2 SYDVKM. CDR3 coding DNA: TGTGCCAGCAGACCCCAGGGGGCGGCTGGCTACACCTTC. It specifies CASRPQGAAGYTF.

The chain links TRBV28 to TRBJ1-5; possible D gene TRBD1, 6 bases. CDR1 MDHEN and CDR2 SYDVKM come from the germline V gene. V gave up 6 bases and J gave up 0 bases, with 12 bases separating them. The CDR3 sequence is 15 residues long. Written as DNA, the CDR3 is TGTGCCAGCAGCGAAGACAGGTATAGCAATCAGCCCCAGCATTTT. Its protein product is CASSEDRYSNQPQHF.

The chain is built from TRBV7-8 and TRBJ2-1; TRBD2 matches 12 bases. V dropped 4 bases and J dropped 4; count of bases not matched to a gene: 2. Germline V gene sequence: CDR1 SGHVS, CDR2 FQNEAQ. This CDR3 comprises 15 residues. The CDR3 reads CASSSLAGGYNEQFF. The CDR3 nucleotides read TGTGCCAGCAGCTCACTAGCGGGAGGATACAATGAGCAGTTCTTC.

This chain connects TRBV9 to TRBJ2-3; 7 nucleotides align to TRBD2. The CDR3 has 16 amino acids. V dropped 0 bases and J dropped 6; count of bases not matched to a gene: 10. Germline V lookup: CDR1 SGDLS, CDR2 YYNGEE. The CDR3 region is CASSVGREFSPDTQYF. In DNA form, the CDR3 reads TGTGCCAGCAGCGTAGGGCGGGAGTTTAGTCCCGATACGCAGTATTTT.

The chain carries TRBV5-1 and TRBJ2-1; D may be TRBD2 (6 bases). CDR3 size: 15 residues. Trimming pared 4 bases from V and 4 bases from J, leaving 15 bases between. CDR1 SGHRS and CDR2 YFSETQ come from the germline V gene. CDR3 sequence reads: CASSRAGTLYNEQFF. The CDR3, as DNA: TGCGCCAGCAGCCGGGCAGGGACTTTGTACAATGAGCAGTTCTTC.

This chain joins TRBV5-4 and TRBJ2-7; TRBD1 matches at 11 bases. The V segment lost 4 bases and the J segment 7 bases; nucleotides outside the gene matches: 7. The CDR3 is made up of 14 amino acids. The V gene's germline CDR1 is SGHNT and CDR2 YYREEE (reference sequence). The CDR3, as DNA: TGTGCCAGCAGCCTCGGACAGGGGGCGTGGGAGCAGTACTTC. It encodes CASSLGQGAWEQYF. Supplemented by reference TRBV5-4 and TRBJ2-7, the full variable domain reads ETGVTQSPTHLIKTRGQQVTLRCSSQSGHNTVSWYQQALGQGPQFIFQYYREEENGRGNFPPRFSGLQFPNYSSELNVNALELDDSALYLCASSLGQGAWEQYFGPGTRLTVT.

The rearrangement links TRBV19 to TRBJ1-5, with D uncertain. Per the germline V gene, CDR1 is LNHDA and CDR2 is SQIVND (reference sequence). The CDR3 loop spans 12 amino acids. Trimming pared 6 bases from V and 6 bases from J, leaving 9 bases between. CDR3: CASSSGGQPQHF. CDR3 DNA: TGTGCCAGTAGCTCGGGAGGTCAGCCCCAGCATTTT.

The V call is TRBV2, the J call TRBJ2-7, with D perhaps TRBD2 (5 bases). This CDR3 is built from 14 residues. Trimming stripped 0 bases from V and 1 base from J, with 7 bases between. The germline V gene encodes CDR1 SNHLY and CDR2 FYNNEI. CDR3: CASSEARGSYEQYF. As DNA, the CDR3 is TGTGCCAGCAGTGAAGCCCGGGGTTCCTACGAGCAGTACTTC.

The chain uses TRBV6-5 and TRBJ2-5; 11 nucleotides agree with TRBD2. Germline CDR1 and CDR2: MNHEY and SVGAGI. The CDR3 loop spans 15 amino acids. The V and J ends lost 4 bases and 5 bases, in that order; junction bases with no gene match: 6. DNA of the CDR3: TGTGCCAGCAGTTCATTAGCGGGAGGGGGGGAGACCCAGTACTTC. It is translated as CASSSLAGGGETQYF.